These 27 T cell receptor beta chains came from one sample sequenced in a study of cytomegalovirus exposure and HLA in healthy donors. PCR used 60 Vbeta primers and 13 Jbeta primers. Profiling relied on immunoSEQ multiplex PCR, and the TCRdb table lists in-frame clones only, not all of them. Of 100,000 to 150,000 clones in the sample, 60% to 80% were seen once. Sequenced sample: PBMCs. These receptors were taken from a woman in her fifties or sixties in good health and CMV-seronegative.

This clone appeared a few times. The rearrangement links TRBV15 to TRBJ2-1, with 9 bases that match TRBD1. Trimming took 0 bases from V and 0 from J; bases not matched to a gene: 6. CDR1 LNHNV and CDR2 YYDKDF come from the germline V gene (reference sequence). The CDR3 consists of 18 residues. CDR3 DNA: TGTGCCACCAGCAGAGAGAGGACAGGGGCCAGCTCCTACAATGAGCAGTTCTTC. Protein sequence: CATSRERTGASSYNEQFF.

The chain links TRBV4-1 to TRBJ1-3; D not certain. The germline CDR1 and CDR2 sequences are MGHRA and YSYEKL. This CDR3 contains 16 residues. V gave up 4 bases and J gave up 0 bases, with 13 bases separating them. The CDR3 here is CASSLPWRASGNTIYF. The CDR3 DNA reads as TGCGCCAGCAGCCTACCGTGGAGGGCCTCTGGAAACACCATATATTTT.

This chain connects TRBV5-1 to TRBJ1-2; TRBD1 matches 9 bases. Germline CDR1 and CDR2: SGHRS and YFSETQ. V lost 0 bases to trimming and J lost 2 bases; unmatched junction nucleotides: 5. The CDR3 length is 16 residues. Here the CDR3 reads CASSLVGTGPNYGYTF. The CDR3 DNA reads as TGCGCCAGCAGCTTGGTAGGGACAGGGCCAAACTATGGCTACACCTTC.

The chain couples TRBV29-1 to TRBJ2-3; 7 bases map to TRBD2. This CDR3 comprises 12 residues. V lost 6 bases to trimming and J lost 4 bases; unmatched junction nucleotides: 4. Germline values: CDR1 SQVTM, CDR2 ANQGSEA. CDR3 residues: CSVGTTSDTQYF. CDR3 sequence (DNA): TGCAGCGTCGGGACTACCTCAGATACGCAGTATTTT.

The chain uses TRBV6-5 and TRBJ2-5, with 7 positions matching TRBD1. J was trimmed by 5 bases and V by 2 bases; bases with no gene match: 2. From germline, CDR1 is MNHEY and CDR2 SVGAGI. The CDR3 spans 13 residues. CDR3: CASSYGTAETQYF. In DNA form, the CDR3 reads TGTGCCAGCAGTTACGGGACAGCGGAGACCCAGTACTTC.

The chain joins TRBV2 to TRBJ2-1; D not resolved. The CDR3 loop spans 15 amino acids. Germline CDR1 and CDR2: SNHLY and FYNNEI. V dropped 8 bases and J dropped 6 bases, with 20 bases sitting between them. In nucleotides, the CDR3 is TGTGCCAGCTTCGACCTAGACCCCAATTCCAATGAGCAGTTCTTC. Translated, it gives CASFDLDPNSNEQFF.

The V call is TRBV7-9, the J call TRBJ1-5; D is ambiguous. Germline V gene sequence: CDR1 SEHNR, CDR2 FQNEAQ (reference sequence). This CDR3 comprises 15 residues. V was trimmed by 5 bases and J by 4 bases, leaving 15 bases between them. CDR3 in amino acids: CASSRGGPENQPQHF. The CDR3 bases are TGTGCCAGCAGCCGGGGAGGCCCAGAGAATCAGCCCCAGCATTTT.

This clone is a singleton in its sample. The CDR3: CASSVQRKQTDTQYF. DNA of the CDR3: TGTGCCAGCAGCGTCCAGCGGAAGCAAACAGATACGCAGTATTTT. This chain links TRBV7-2 with TRBJ2-3, with D possibly being TRBD2 (5 bases). The V end was cut by 5 bases, the J end by 3 bases, with 15 bases between. The CDR3 sequence is 15 residues long. The germline V gene has CDR1 SGHTA and CDR2 FQGNSA.

V gene TRBV11-2 combines with J gene TRBJ1-1; 8 nucleotides align to TRBD1. The V gene's germline CDR1 is SGHAT and CDR2 FQNNGV. V was clipped by 7 bases and J by 0 bases; unmatched bases: 10. This CDR3 has 16 residues. DNA for the CDR3: TGTGCCAGCAACAGGGGGGGTTGGGGGATGAACACTGAAGCTTTCTTT. Its protein product is CASNRGGWGMNTEAFF.

This chain uses TRBV7-8 with TRBJ2-5; 7 positions match TRBD1. This CDR3 has 16 amino acids. Germline V gene data show CDR1 as SGHVS and CDR2 as FQNEAQ. Trimming removed 4 bases from V and 5 bases from J; junction bases left unmatched: 13. The CDR3 DNA sequence: TGTGCCAGCAGCTCCTTGAACAGGGGCGCCGGGGAGACCCAGTACTTC. Its protein product is CASSSLNRGAGETQYF.

The J gene is TRBJ1-2, the V gene TRBV30, with 7 bases aligning to TRBD1. The CDR3 runs 15 residues. V trimming: 4 bases; J trimming: 2 bases; junction bases outside the gene matches: 10. Germline CDR1 is GTSNPN and CDR2 is SVGIG (reference sequence). DNA for the CDR3: TGTGCCTGGAATACCAGGGGACAGATAAACTATGGCTACACCTTC. Translated, it gives CAWNTRGQINYGYTF. Drawing the rest from reference TRBV30 and TRBJ1-2, the complete variable domain is SQTIHQWPATLVQPVGSPLSLECTVEGTSNPNLYWYRQAAGRGLQLLFYSVGIGQISSEVPQNLSASRPQDRQFILSSKKLLLSDSGFYLCAWNTRGQINYGYTFGSGTRLTVV.

The table lists this clone with a count of one. V and J are TRBV7-9 and TRBJ2-7; D is uncertain. CDR1 and CDR2 from the germline V gene are SEHNR and FQNEAQ (reference sequence). V shed 5 bases and J shed 0 bases, with 11 bases lying between them. This CDR3 has 14 amino acids. The CDR3 here is CASSLDTRSYEQYF. As DNA, the CDR3 is TGTGCCAGCAGCCTTGACACCCGCTCCTACGAGCAGTACTTC.

This clone was counted once. The chain combines TRBV28 with TRBJ2-7, with TRBD1 identical over 8 bases. CDR3 length equals 14 residues. The germline V gene has CDR1 MDHEN and CDR2 SYDVKM. J gave up 4 bases and V 3 bases, and 5 bases lay outside the gene matches. Here the CDR3 DNA reads TGTGCCAGCAGTTTGGGACAGGCATCGTACGAGCAGTACTTC. The encoded protein is CASSLGQASYEQYF. Using reference TRBV28 and TRBJ2-7 for the parts outside the CDR3, the full variable domain is DVKVTQSSRYLVKRTGEKVFLECVQDMDHENMFWYRQDPGLGLRLIYFSYDVKMKEKGDIPEGYSVSREKKERFSLILESASTNQTSMYLCASSLGQASYEQYFGPGTRLTVT.

The chain uses TRBV28 and TRBJ1-1; TRBD1 is a possible D gene (5 bases). Germline V gene lookup returns CDR1 MDHEN and CDR2 SYDVKM. V was cut by 6 bases and J by 1 base, with 15 bases left in between. This CDR3 region has 15 residues. The CDR3 reads CASSGEGRGNTEAFF. CDR3 bases: TGTGCCAGCAGCGGGGAGGGGAGGGGGAACACTGAAGCTTTCTTT. The variable domain in full, with the rest retrieved from reference TRBV28 and TRBJ1-1, is DVKVTQSSRYLVKRTGEKVFLECVQDMDHENMFWYRQDPGLGLRLIYFSYDVKMKEKGDIPEGYSVSREKKERFSLILESASTNQTSMYLCASSGEGRGNTEAFFGQGTRLTVV.

The chain is built from TRBV18 and TRBJ1-1; 11 bases agree with TRBD1. Germline assignment: CDR1 KGHSH and CDR2 LQKENI. With V trimmed by 4 bases and J by 5 bases, 6 bases remained unmatched. This CDR3 comprises 15 residues. Here the CDR3 reads CASSLGQGVGTEAFF. Written as DNA, the CDR3 is TGTGCCAGCTCACTGGGACAGGGGGTCGGGACTGAAGCTTTCTTT. Supplemented by reference TRBV18 and TRBJ1-1, the full variable domain reads NAGVMQNPRHLVRRRGQEARLRCSPMKGHSHVYWYRQLPEEGLKFMVYLQKENIIDESGMPKERFSAEFPKEGPSILRIQQVVRGDSAAYFCASSLGQGVGTEAFFGQGTRLTVV.

This clone was counted between two and nine times. The genes are TRBV6-1 and TRBJ2-3, with D hard to call. Trimming took off 6 bases at V and 5 bases at J, with 9 bases between the two ends. CDR1 is MNHNS and CDR2 is SASEGT in the germline V gene. The CDR3 has 12 residues. The CDR3 bases are TGTGCCAGCAGGGAGAACGGAGATACGCAGTATTTT. It yields the protein CASRENGDTQYF.

The chain uses TRBV11-2 and TRBJ2-3; D not certain. From germline, CDR1 is SGHAT and CDR2 FQNNGV. V dropped 1 base and J dropped 4 bases, with 6 bases sitting between them. The CDR3 loop spans 13 amino acids. CDR3 nucleotides: TGTGCCAGCAGCTTAGCCTTCCCAGATACGCAGTATTTT. This codes for CASSLAFPDTQYF.

V and J are TRBV5-8 and TRBJ2-4; no reliable D call. The V gene lost 4 bases and the J gene lost 6 bases, with 8 bases spanning the gap. The CDR3 runs to 12 residues. CDR1 is SGHTS, CDR2 YDEGEE, per germline. CDR3 loop: CASSPKINIQYF. The CDR3 region has the DNA TGTGCCAGCAGCCCTAAAATAAACATTCAGTACTTC.

This clone was found a few times. The rearrangement uses TRBV27 and TRBJ2-7, with 9 positions matching TRBD2. The CDR3 spans 19 residues. CDR1 is MNHEY and CDR2 is SMNVEV in the germline V gene (reference sequence). J lost 2 bases, V lost 5 bases, and 19 bases had no gene match. CDR3 residues: CASSPKPQKTSGAPYEQYF. In DNA, the CDR3 is TGTGCCAGCAGTCCAAAACCACAAAAGACTAGCGGAGCCCCCTACGAGCAGTACTTC.

This clone was seen a few times. The chain recombines TRBV18 with TRBJ1-4, with a tentative D call TRBD1 (6 bases). The CDR3 sequence is 14 residues long. Germline V gene sequence: CDR1 KGHSH, CDR2 LQKENI. Trimming pared 1 base from V and 8 bases from J, leaving 11 bases between. The CDR3 DNA follows: TGTGCCAGCTCACCACACAGGGTCTGGGAAAAACTGTTTTTT. This sequence encodes CASSPHRVWEKLFF.

The chain recombines TRBV19 with TRBJ1-3; D might be TRBD1 (5 bases). Trimming cost V 6 bases and J 2 bases, with 11 bases left between them. The CDR3 extends over 14 amino acids. From germline, CDR1 is LNHDA and CDR2 SQIVND (reference sequence). Here the CDR3 DNA reads TGTGCCAGTAGCTCGGGGGGTACTGGAAACACCATATATTTT. Encoded protein: CASSSGGTGNTIYF.

The gene calls are TRBV28 and TRBJ1-1; D is perhaps TRBD1 (6 bases). V lost 6 bases and J lost 4, with 15 bases in between. The germline V gene encodes CDR1 MDHEN and CDR2 SYDVKM. The CDR3 consists of 14 residues. The CDR3 DNA reads TGTGCCAGCAGCTCATCAGGGGCCCCCACTGAAGCTTTCTTT. It codes for CASSSSGAPTEAFF. Looking up the rest from reference TRBV28 and TRBJ1-1 gives the full variable domain: DVKVTQSSRYLVKRTGEKVFLECVQDMDHENMFWYRQDPGLGLRLIYFSYDVKMKEKGDIPEGYSVSREKKERFSLILESASTNQTSMYLCASSSSGAPTEAFFGQGTRLTVV.

This clone came up once. The V gene is TRBV28, the J gene TRBJ2-6; 9 nucleotides line up with TRBD1. This CDR3 has 20 residues. Germline CDR1 MDHEN, CDR2 SYDVKM. Germline trimming cut 2 bases from V and 4 bases from J; bases unmatched to any gene: 15. The CDR3 is CASSLGLVGQGIMGANVLTF. The CDR3 DNA reads TGTGCCAGCAGTTTAGGTTTGGTGGGACAGGGTATAATGGGGGCCAACGTCCTGACTTTC.

The CDR3 region is CASSRPGGAGYEQYF. The CDR3 bases are TGTGCCAGCAGCCGCCCCGGCGGGGCTGGCTACGAGCAGTACTTC. The genes are TRBV6-1 and TRBJ2-7, with a possible D match to TRBD2 (6 bases). Germline V gene lookup returns CDR1 MNHNS and CDR2 SASEGT. CDR3 length: 15 residues. Trimming took off 6 bases at V and 3 bases at J, with 18 bases between the two ends.

The sample holds one count of this clone. The chain recombines TRBV7-8 with TRBJ2-5; D call uncertain. The J call may be wrong; the DNA end is better matched by TRBJ2-7. CDR1 SGHVS and CDR2 FQNEAQ come from the germline V gene. The CDR3 covers 13 residues. This chain's CDR3 is CASRPGGSYEQYF. DNA for the CDR3: TGTGCCAGCAGGCCAGGTGGGTCCTACGAGCAGTACTTC.

The rearrangement uses TRBV5-1 and TRBJ2-7; 10 bases fit TRBD2. The CDR3 has 15 residues. Germline CDR1 SGHRS, CDR2 YFSETQ. The J segment lost 4 bases and the V segment lost 5 bases, leaving 9 bases of the junction unmatched. CDR3 nucleotide sequence: TGCGCCAGCAGACCCGCGCCTAGCGGGAGATACGAGCAGTACTTC. Encoded protein: CASRPAPSGRYEQYF.

The rearrangement links TRBV7-9 to TRBJ2-3; 11 bases align to TRBD2. Germline loops: CDR1 SEHNR, CDR2 FQNEAQ (reference sequence). CDR3 size: 19 residues. V lost 5 bases, J lost 1 base, and 14 bases stayed unmatched. For the CDR3, the DNA is TGTGCCAGCAGCCCCCCATCGTACCGGGGACTAGCGGGCACAGATACGCAGTATTTT. Its translation: CASSPPSYRGLAGTDTQYF. The complete variable domain, with remaining parts taken from reference TRBV7-9 and TRBJ2-3, reads DTGVSQNPRHKITKRGQNVTFRCDPISEHNRLYWYRQTLGQGPEFLTYFQNEAQLEKSRLLSDRFSAERPKGSFSTLEIQRTEQGDSAMYLCASSPPSYRGLAGTDTQYFGPGTRLTVL.